The text below deals with one TCR beta chain. The antigen is unknown. This table comes from immunoSEQ multiplex PCR, and its TCRdb copy is limited to in-frame clones, with some not included. The table has over 65,000 clones, approximately 90% seen once. This entry is derived from a study of OX40 agonist ivuxolimab in advanced cancers. Study observations and caveats: More expanded clones were found, on average, in CD8+ than in CD4+ T cells. It was not determined which antigens were specifically recognized by the peripheral T cells that had undergone clonal expansion. Normalized expansion of T-cell clones was also low for some nonresponders.

Germline CDR1 reads SEHNR; CDR2 reads FQNEAQ (reference sequence). V lost 2 bases and J 2 bases, leaving 15 bases between the germline ends. This CDR3 is built from 16 residues. The rearrangement uses TRBV7-9 and TRBJ1-2; D remains unclear. Specimen: CD4+ or CD8+ T cells sorted from blood, collected in a trial of the OX40 agonist ivuxolimab. The receptor was isolated from an adult with an advanced solid tumor such as melanoma, head and neck, liver or kidney cancer. The CDR3 spells CASSLPSPEGNYGYTF. Written as DNA, the CDR3 is TGTGCCAGCAGCTTACCTTCCCCCGAAGGGAACTATGGCTACACCTTC.